What follows are 11 T cell receptor beta chains derived from one specimen sequenced in a study of human T cells and chemical hapten exposure (dated by TCRdb to the early 2020s). The method behind the library was RACE. This sample was sequenced with a NextSeq 500. TCRdb reran the public reads through fastp at Q25 and MiXCR, keeping productive beta chains. Each entry is one CDR3 protein sequence, shown with its most common DNA and genes. The table for this sample lists about 350,000 distinct CDR3 sequences; about 5% of them were counted only once. Around 8.8% of the sample rests with the top ten. The time point label corresponds to: pre-sensitization, week 0. The label giving this sample's treatment or condition can be read as: therapeutic diphenylcyclopropenone sensitization with weekly scalp DPC. The material sequenced was whole blood, taken in connection with sensitization to the hapten diphenylcyclopropenone (DPC). The receptors come from a woman younger than 30 with alopecia areata. Some clones in this sample may be carry-over from other donors' samples.

In this sample, this clonotype turned up a few times. The chain recombines TRBV4-3 with TRBJ2-3; 7 positions agree with TRBD2. The V segment lost 4 bases and the J segment 0 bases; nucleotides outside the gene matches: 19. Germline CDR1 reads LGHNA; CDR2 reads YSLEER. This CDR3 spans 20 amino acids. In nucleotides, the CDR3 is TGCGCCAGCAGCCGAGAGGCCCAGCGGGGACGCCAAGCTAGCACAGATACGCAGTATTTT. As protein: CASSREAQRGRQASTDTQYF.

V is TRBV6-2 or TRBV6-3 and J is TRBJ2-6; D not resolved. CDR1 is MNHEY and CDR2 is SVGEGT in the germline V gene. With 4 bases removed from V and 0 bases from J, the gap between germline ends came to 13 bases. CDR3 length: 17 residues. CDR3 coding DNA: TGTGCCAGCAGTTCGTCAACTTCAAGCTCTGGGGCCAACGTCCTGACTTTC. Translated: CASSSSTSSSGANVLTF.

Only a few counts were recorded for this clonotype. The chain links TRBV5-1 to TRBJ1-5, with 10 bases that match TRBD1. Germline V gene data show CDR1 as SGHRS and CDR2 as YFSETQ. This CDR3 region has 15 residues. V lost 1 base, J lost 5 bases, and 3 bases stayed unmatched. The CDR3: CASSLLGTGDQPQHF. The DNA of the CDR3 is TGCGCCAGCAGCTTGTTAGGGACAGGGGATCAGCCCCAGCATTTT.

This clonotype appeared many times. The chain combines TRBV2 with TRBJ1-2, with unresolved D. The length of the CDR3 is 13 residues. V lost 4 bases, J lost 3 bases, and 9 bases lay in between. CDR1 and CDR2 from the germline V gene are SNHLY and FYNNEI. CDR3 nucleotides: TGTGCCAGCAGTGCGGACGGACACTATGGCTACACCTTC. Its translation: CASSADGHYGYTF.

The table lists this clonotype with many counts. The chain employs TRBV28 and TRBJ2-5; D is perhaps TRBD1 (6 bases). The germline gives CDR1 MDHEN, CDR2 SYDVKM. The ends were cut back, 6 bases at V and 3 bases at J, with 17 bases in the middle. The CDR3 is 15 residues long. The CDR3 here is CASRDRTAREETQYF. The DNA of the CDR3 is TGTGCCAGCAGAGATCGGACAGCGCGTGAAGAGACCCAGTACTTC.

The rearrangement links TRBV6-5 to TRBJ2-3; D is ambiguous. The CDR3 is made up of 12 amino acids. CDR1 and CDR2 (germline): MNHEY, SVGAGI. The V end lost 8 bases, the J end lost 4 bases, and 10 bases lay between the germline ends. The CDR3 region has the DNA TGTGCCAGCCTGAAGGACCCAGATACGCAGTATTTT. Its translation: CASLKDPDTQYF.

This clonotype was observed a few times. This chain links TRBV12-3 or TRBV12-4 with TRBJ2-5; 7 bases are shared with TRBD1. Trimming removed 4 bases from V and 1 base from J; junction bases left unmatched: 6. The CDR3 consists of 15 residues. In DNA form, the CDR3 reads TGTGCCAGCAGTTCGCAACAGGGGACCCAAGAGACCCAGTACTTC. This encodes CASSSQQGTQETQYF.

In its sample, this clonotype was seen a few times. The chain has TRBV5-6 and TRBJ1-5, with D tentatively TRBD1 (5 bases). Trimming stripped 3 bases from V and 4 bases from J, with 20 bases between. The CDR3 runs 17 residues. Looked up from germline, CDR1 is SGHDT and CDR2 is YYEEEE. In DNA, the CDR3 is TGTGCCAGCAGCTCACTTTCAGGGAACCTAAATAATCAGCCCCAGCATTTT. Protein: CASSSLSGNLNNQPQHF.

The CDR3 reads CASSPGRDTGELFF. In DNA, the CDR3 is TGTGCCAGCAGTCCTGGACGGGACACCGGGGAGCTGTTTTTT. The chain uses TRBV2 and TRBJ2-2; D gene ambiguous. V lost 5 bases to trimming and J lost 3 bases, with 10 bases between them. Germline V lookup: CDR1 SNHLY, CDR2 FYNNEI. CDR3 length equals 14 residues.

Many counts were recorded for this clonotype. The chain couples TRBV10-3 to TRBJ2-7; perhaps D is TRBD1 or TRBD2 (5 bases each). Trimming cost V 7 bases and J 5 bases, with 15 bases left between them. CDR1 is ENHRY, CDR2 SYGVKD, per germline. This CDR3 is built from 13 residues. The CDR3: CAIKQAPGDEQYF. In DNA, the CDR3 is TGTGCCATCAAACAGGCCCCCGGGGACGAGCAGTACTTC.

This clonotype occurred many times. J is TRBJ1-2 and V is TRBV29-1; D is unclear. Trimming left V 0 bases short and J 5 bases short, with 13 bases between. Germline CDR1 SQVTM, CDR2 ANQGSEA. The length of the CDR3 is 14 residues. The CDR3: CSVEDRKGRYGYTF. CDR3 bases: TGCAGCGTTGAAGATCGGAAGGGAAGGTATGGCTACACCTTC.